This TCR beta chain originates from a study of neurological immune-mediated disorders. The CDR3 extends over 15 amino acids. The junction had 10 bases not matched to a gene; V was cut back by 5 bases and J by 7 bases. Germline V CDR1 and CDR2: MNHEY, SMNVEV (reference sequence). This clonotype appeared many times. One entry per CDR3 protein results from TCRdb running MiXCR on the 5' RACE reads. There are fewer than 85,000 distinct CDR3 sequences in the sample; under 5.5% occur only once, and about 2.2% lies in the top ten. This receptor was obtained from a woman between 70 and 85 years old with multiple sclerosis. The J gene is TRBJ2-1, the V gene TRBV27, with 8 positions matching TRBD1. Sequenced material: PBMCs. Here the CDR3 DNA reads TGTGCCAGCAGTCGACAGGGGAGTCGGATAAATGAGCAGTTCTTC. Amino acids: CASSRQGSRINEQFF.